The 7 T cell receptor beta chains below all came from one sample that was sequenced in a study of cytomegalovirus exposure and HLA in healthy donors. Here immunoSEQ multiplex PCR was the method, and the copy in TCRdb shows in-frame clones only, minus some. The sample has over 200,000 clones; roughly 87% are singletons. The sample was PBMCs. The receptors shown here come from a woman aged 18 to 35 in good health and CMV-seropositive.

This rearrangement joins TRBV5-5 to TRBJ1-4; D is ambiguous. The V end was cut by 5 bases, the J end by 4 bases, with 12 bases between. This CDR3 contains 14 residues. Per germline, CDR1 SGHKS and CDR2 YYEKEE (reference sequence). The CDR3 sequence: CASREQPFNEKLFF. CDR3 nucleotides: TGTGCCAGCAGAGAACAGCCGTTTAATGAAAAACTGTTTTTT. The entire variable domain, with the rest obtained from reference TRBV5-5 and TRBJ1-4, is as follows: DAGVTQSPTHLIKTRGQQVTLRCSPISGHKSVSWYQQVLGQGPQFIFQYYEKEERGRGNFPDRFSARQFPNYSSELNVNALLLGDSALYLCASREQPFNEKLFFGSGTQLSVL.

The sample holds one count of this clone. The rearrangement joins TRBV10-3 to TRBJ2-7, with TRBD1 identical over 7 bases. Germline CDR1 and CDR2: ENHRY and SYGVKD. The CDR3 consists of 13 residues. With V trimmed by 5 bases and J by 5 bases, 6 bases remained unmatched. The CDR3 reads CAISTGVVDEQYF. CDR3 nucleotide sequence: TGTGCCATCAGTACAGGGGTGGTAGACGAGCAGTACTTC.

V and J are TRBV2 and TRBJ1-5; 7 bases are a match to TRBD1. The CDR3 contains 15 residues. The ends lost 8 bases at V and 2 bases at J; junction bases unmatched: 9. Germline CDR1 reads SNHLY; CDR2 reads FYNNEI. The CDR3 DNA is TGTGCCAGCGAGGAAAACAGGGGTGGCAATCAGCCCCAGCATTTT. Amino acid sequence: CASEENRGGNQPQHF.

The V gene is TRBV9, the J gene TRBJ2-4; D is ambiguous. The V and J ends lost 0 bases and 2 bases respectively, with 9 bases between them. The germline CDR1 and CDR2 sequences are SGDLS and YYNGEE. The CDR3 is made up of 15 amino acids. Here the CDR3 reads CASSVGAATKNIQYF. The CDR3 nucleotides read TGTGCCAGCAGCGTAGGGGCTGCTACCAAAAACATTCAGTACTTC.

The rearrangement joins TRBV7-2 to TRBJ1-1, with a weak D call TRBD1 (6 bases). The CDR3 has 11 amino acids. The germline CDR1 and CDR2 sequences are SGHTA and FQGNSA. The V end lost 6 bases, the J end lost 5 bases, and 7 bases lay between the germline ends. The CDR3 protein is CASRGTTEAFF. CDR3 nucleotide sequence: TGTGCCAGCAGGGGGACAACTGAAGCTTTCTTT. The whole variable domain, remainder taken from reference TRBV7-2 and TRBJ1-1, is GAGVSQSPSNKVTEKGKDVELRCDPISGHTALYWYRQSLGQGLEFLIYFQGNSAPDKSGLPSDRFSAERTGGSVSTLTIQRTQQEDSAVYLCASRGTTEAFFGQGTRLTVV.

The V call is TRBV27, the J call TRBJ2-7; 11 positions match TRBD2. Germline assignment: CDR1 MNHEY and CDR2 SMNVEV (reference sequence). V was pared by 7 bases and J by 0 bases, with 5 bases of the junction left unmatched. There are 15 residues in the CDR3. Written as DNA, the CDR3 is TGTGCCAGCAAAGGCACTAGCGGGAGCTCCTACGAGCAGTACTTC. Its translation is CASKGTSGSSYEQYF.

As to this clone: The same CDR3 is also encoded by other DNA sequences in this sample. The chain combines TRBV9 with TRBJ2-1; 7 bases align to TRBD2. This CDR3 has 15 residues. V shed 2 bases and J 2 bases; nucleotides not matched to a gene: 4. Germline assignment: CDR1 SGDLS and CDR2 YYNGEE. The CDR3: CASSVGGGTYNEQFF. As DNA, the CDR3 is TGTGCCAGCAGCGTGGGGGGGGGAACCTACAATGAGCAGTTCTTC. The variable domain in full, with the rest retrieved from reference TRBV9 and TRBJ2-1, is DSGVTQTPKHLITATGQRVTLRCSPRSGDLSVYWYQQSLDQGLQFLIQYYNGEERAKGNILERFSAQQFPDLHSELNLSSLELGDSALYFCASSVGGGTYNEQFFGPGTRLTVL.